This TCR beta chain was observed in a study of CD8+ T cells in alopecia areata. Turning to the study itself: For 6 to 18 months, tofacitinib was taken, and 6 months off drug followed.

General study points: Sequence data from scalp samples additionally include resident alphabeta T cells of normal skin.

Treatment of the sample: oral pan-JAK inhibitor, 5-10 mg twice daily. This clone has a handful of counts. Its antigen is not identified. The V and J ends lost 6 bases and 1 base respectively, with 12 bases between them. The CDR3 runs to 14 residues. Germline CDR1 reads MNHEY; CDR2 reads SMNVEV (reference sequence). Following extraction, RNA underwent reverse transcription to cDNA, which served as the sequencing template. Sequencing used immunoSEQ multiplex PCR; TCRdb keeps in-frame clones, though not all of them. The sample lists some 99,000 clones, 50% to 75% occurring once. V and J are TRBV27 and TRBJ2-5, with D tentatively TRBD1 (5 bases). The TCR comes from a human donor with alopecia areata. The sequenced sample was CD8+ T cells sorted from blood, obtained at week 4, from a patient treated with tofacitinib. The DNA for the CDR3 is TGTGCCAGCAGGATCGCAGGGTCCCAAGAGACCCAGTACTTC. Residues: CASRIAGSQETQYF.